The rows below give T cell receptor beta chains drawn from one sample of a study of cytomegalovirus exposure and HLA in healthy donors. Here immunoSEQ multiplex PCR was the method, and the copy in TCRdb shows in-frame clones only, minus some. Recorded for this sample: 65,000 to 80,000 clones. The sequenced material came from PBMCs. Every receptor here comes from a female donor in good health and CMV-seropositive. CDR3s include the opening cysteine and the closing phenylalanine or tryptophan. D genes are given only for firm matches.

v_call: TRBV7-8
d_call: TRBD2
j_call: TRBJ2-1
cdr3_aa: CASSSPASGGSYEQFF
cdr3_nt: TGTGCCAGCAGCTCGCCCGCTAGCGGGGGGTCCTATGAGCAGTTCTTC

v_call: TRBV13
d_call: TRBD1
j_call: TRBJ1-6
cdr3_aa: CASSDRGPNSPLHF
cdr3_nt: TGTGCCAGCAGCGACAGGGGTCCGAATTCACCCCTCCACTTT

v_call: TRBV23-1
d_call: NA
j_call: TRBJ2-7
cdr3_aa: CASSHPGLSRYEQYF
cdr3_nt: TGCGCCAGCAGTCACCCAGGACTGTCCCGCTACGAGCAGTACTTC

v_call: TRBV4-1
d_call: TRBD1
j_call: TRBJ2-7
cdr3_aa: CASSQRGTGTYEQYF
cdr3_nt: TGCGCCAGCAGCCAACGAGGGACAGGAACCTACGAGCAGTACTTC

v_call: TRBV7-6
d_call: TRBD1
j_call: TRBJ1-2
cdr3_aa: CASSAETGGYGYTF
cdr3_nt: TGTGCCAGCAGCGCCGAAACAGGGGGCTATGGCTACACCTTC

v_call: TRBV7-9
d_call: TRBD2
j_call: TRBJ2-1
cdr3_aa: CASSLTLAGAGNEQFF
cdr3_nt: TGTGCCAGCAGCTTAACACTAGCGGGGGCCGGCAATGAGCAGTTCTTC

v_call: TRBV6-5
d_call: NA
j_call: TRBJ2-7
cdr3_aa: CASSYSTGWLDEQYF
cdr3_nt: TGTGCCAGCAGTTACAGCACAGGGTGGTTAGACGAGCAGTACTTC

v_call: TRBV28
d_call: TRBD2
j_call: TRBJ2-7
cdr3_aa: CASISGGSYEQYF
cdr3_nt: TGTGCCAGCATCTCGGGGGGGTCCTACGAGCAGTACTTC

v_call: TRBV4-3
d_call: TRBD1
j_call: TRBJ2-2
cdr3_aa: CASSQDTGQGFSNTGELFF
cdr3_nt: TGCGCCAGCAGCCAAGATACCGGACAGGGATTTTCGAACACCGGGGAGCTGTTTTTT

v_call: TRBV6-5
d_call: TRBD1
j_call: TRBJ2-2
cdr3_aa: CASQGANTGELFF
cdr3_nt: TGTGCCAGCCAGGGGGCGAACACCGGGGAGCTGTTTTTT

v_call: TRBV5-1
d_call: TRBD1
j_call: TRBJ1-2
cdr3_aa: CASSLSGTGIFSYTF
cdr3_nt: TGCGCCAGCAGCCTCTCGGGGACAGGGATTTTCAGCTACACCTTC

v_call: TRBV11-2
d_call: TRBD1
j_call: TRBJ1-5
cdr3_aa: CASSRWTGGNQPQHF
cdr3_nt: TGTGCCAGCAGCCGATGGACAGGGGGCAATCAGCCCCAGCATTTT

v_call: TRBV5-1
d_call: NA
j_call: TRBJ2-7
cdr3_aa: CASSWFRDSNEQYF
cdr3_nt: TGCGCCAGCAGCTGGTTCCGAGATTCAAATGAGCAGTACTTC

v_call: TRBV27
d_call: TRBD1
j_call: TRBJ2-7
cdr3_aa: CASSLQGTGAYEQYF
cdr3_nt: TGTGCCAGCAGTTTACAGGGGACAGGGGCCTACGAGCAGTACTTC

v_call: TRBV28
d_call: NA
j_call: TRBJ2-2
cdr3_aa: CASRTMGSGELFF
cdr3_nt: TGTGCCAGCAGGACGATGGGCTCCGGGGAGCTGTTTTTT

v_call: TRBV4-1
d_call: NA
j_call: TRBJ2-7
cdr3_aa: CASSQDLAPYEQYF
cdr3_nt: TGCGCCAGCAGCCAAGACTTAGCCCCCTACGAGCAGTACTTC

v_call: TRBV28
d_call: NA
j_call: TRBJ1-4
cdr3_aa: CASSLFLGATNEKLFF
cdr3_nt: TGTGCCAGCAGTTTATTTTTGGGCGCAACTAATGAAAAACTGTTTTTT

v_call: TRBV19
d_call: TRBD1
j_call: TRBJ2-2
cdr3_aa: CASRTSGTANTGELFF
cdr3_nt: TGTGCCAGTAGGACTTCCGGGACAGCGAACACCGGGGAGCTGTTTTTT

v_call: TRBV6-5
d_call: NA
j_call: TRBJ1-2
cdr3_aa: CASSSGVDGYTF
cdr3_nt: TGTGCCAGCAGCTCAGGGGTGGATGGCTACACCTTC

v_call: TRBV2
d_call: TRBD1
j_call: TRBJ2-7
cdr3_aa: CASRRDREPSYEQYF
cdr3_nt: TGTGCCAGCAGAAGAGACAGGGAGCCTTCCTACGAGCAGTACTTC

v_call: TRBV30
d_call: TRBD1
j_call: TRBJ1-5
cdr3_aa: CAWALKTTGGRYQPQHF
cdr3_nt: TGTGCCTGGGCGCTTAAGACTACAGGGGGCAGGTATCAGCCCCAGCATTTT